The 17 T cell receptor beta chains below all came from one sample that was sequenced in a study of T cells in tuberculosis. This table comes from immunoSEQ multiplex PCR, and its TCRdb copy is limited to in-frame clones, with some not included. Seen here are tens of thousands of clones, approximately 90% observed once, and the top ten hold roughly 17%. Sequencing was performed on PBMCs. Receptors originate from a donor aged 10 to 29 with latent tuberculosis or without tuberculosis infection. Some clones in this sample may be carry-over from other donors' samples.

This sequence joins TRBV19 and TRBJ1-4; a possible D gene is TRBD1 (5 bases). CDR3 length: 14 amino acids. CDR1 is LNHDA, CDR2 SQIVND, per germline (reference sequence). V lost 8 bases and J 8 bases, leaving 18 bases between the germline ends. CDR3 in DNA: TGTGCCAGTGGCCCCGGGACTTCTCCCGAAAAACTGTTTTTT. Its translation: CASGPGTSPEKLFF.

The DNA of the CDR3 is TGTGCCAGTAGTTCTCTCTCAGCAACTAATGAAAAACTGTTTTTT. It encodes CASSSLSATNEKLFF. The rearrangement uses TRBV19 and TRBJ1-4; D is unresolved. This CDR3 contains 15 residues. Germline values: CDR1 LNHDA, CDR2 SQIVND (reference sequence). The ends were cut back, 5 bases at V and 0 bases at J, with 10 bases in the middle.

This clone showed up just a few times. V and J are TRBV19 and TRBJ1-5, with TRBD1 matching 7 bases. Germline assignment: CDR1 LNHDA and CDR2 SQIVND (reference sequence). The CDR3 loop spans 16 amino acids. V gave up 4 bases and J gave up 5 bases; unmatched junction bases: 11. The CDR3 sequence: CASSTRDSGGYQPQHF. CDR3 in DNA: TGTGCCAGTAGTACCCGGGACAGCGGGGGGTATCAGCCCCAGCATTTT.

The rearrangement links TRBV5-1 to TRBJ2-7; 8 bases align to TRBD1. The ends lost 0 bases at V and 4 bases at J; junction bases unmatched: 3. From germline, CDR1 is SGHRS and CDR2 YFSETQ. The CDR3 loop spans 14 amino acids. The CDR3 DNA reads TGCGCCAGCAGCTTGGACGGACAGGGTTACGAGCAGTACTTC. It translates to CASSLDGQGYEQYF.

J is TRBJ1-1 and V is TRBV7-6, with D unresolved. V lost 5 bases and J lost 1, with 17 bases in between. Germline CDR1 SGHVS, CDR2 FNYEAQ. The CDR3 runs to 16 residues. Here the CDR3 DNA reads TGTGCCAGCAGCCGTCTATGGGCAGGCAGGAACACTGAAGCTTTCTTT. Translation: CASSRLWAGRNTEAFF.

This CDR3 reads CASGLDRSSTDTQYF. Here the CDR3 DNA reads TGTGCTAGTGGTTTGGACAGGTCTAGCACAGATACGCAGTATTTT. The rearrangement joins TRBV12-5 to TRBJ2-3; D perhaps matches TRBD1 (5 bases). The CDR3 has 15 amino acids. CDR1 is LGHNT and CDR2 is FRNRAP in the germline V gene. Trimming left V 1 base short and J 0 bases short, with 8 bases between.

The rearrangement uses TRBV10-1 and TRBJ1-1; 12 nucleotides line up with TRBD1. The CDR3 is made up of 16 amino acids. Germline CDR1 is WNHNN and CDR2 is SYGVQD (reference sequence). The V segment lost 5 bases and the J segment 4 bases; nucleotides outside the gene matches: 8. As DNA, the CDR3 is TGCGCCAGCAGTTATCTCCGGGACAGGGGGCCCACTGAAGCTTTCTTT. Protein sequence: CASSYLRDRGPTEAFF.

This chain connects TRBV28 to TRBJ1-5; possibly TRBD1 for D (6 bases). Per the germline V gene, CDR1 is MDHEN and CDR2 is SYDVKM. The V gene lost 6 bases and the J gene lost 4 bases, with 19 bases spanning the gap. The length of the CDR3 is 16 residues. This chain's CDR3 is CASSPYRATGNQPQHF. The CDR3 DNA follows: TGTGCCAGCAGCCCTTATAGGGCAACAGGGAATCAGCCCCAGCATTTT.

The chain couples TRBV10-2 to TRBJ2-3; TRBD2 aligns across 13 bases. The germline V gene has CDR1 WSHSY and CDR2 SAAADI. The CDR3 contains 15 residues. The V segment lost 4 bases and the J segment 4 bases; nucleotides outside the gene matches: 2. This chain's CDR3 is CASSGTSGGPDTQYF. In DNA, the CDR3 is TGCGCCAGCAGTGGGACTAGCGGGGGACCAGATACGCAGTATTTT.

The J gene is TRBJ2-3, the V gene TRBV30; TRBD1 matches 7 bases. Germline V lookup: CDR1 GTSNPN, CDR2 SVGIG (reference sequence). Trimming removed 1 base from V and 4 bases from J; junction bases left unmatched: 5. This CDR3 comprises 14 residues. DNA of the CDR3: TGTGCCTGGAGTGCCCACAGGGGCGCAGATACGCAGTATTTT. This translates into CAWSAHRGADTQYF.

J is TRBJ1-1 and V is TRBV10-2; 10 bases agree with TRBD1. The CDR3 extends over 16 amino acids. Trimming cost V 6 bases and J 0 bases; bases outside gene matches: 7. In germline, CDR1 is WSHSY, CDR2 SAAADI. CDR3 in amino acids: CASRRDRGWMNTEAFF. The CDR3 DNA follows: TGCGCCAGCAGAAGGGACAGGGGTTGGATGAACACTGAAGCTTTCTTT.

The J gene is TRBJ2-1, the V gene TRBV6-4; the match to TRBD2 covers 9 bases. The CDR3 contains 16 residues. Germline lookup yields CDR1 MRHNA and CDR2 SNTAGT. V dropped 4 bases and J dropped 8; count of bases not matched to a gene: 12. CDR3 coding DNA: TGTGCCAGCAGTGGAGGGCGGGGGGGCCCTTTAGATGAGCAGTTCTTC. Its translation is CASSGGRGGPLDEQFF.

There are a few counts of this clone. The rearrangement joins TRBV10-3 to TRBJ2-7; D call uncertain. CDR3 length: 15 residues. Trimming stripped 6 bases from V and 0 bases from J, with 15 bases between. The germline CDR1 and CDR2 sequences are ENHRY and SYGVKD. DNA for the CDR3: TGTGCCATCAGGGTCGACTCGCTCTCCTCCTACGAGCAGTACTTC. It encodes CAIRVDSLSSYEQYF.

The chain joins TRBV5-6 to TRBJ2-3; D is ambiguous. Germline V gives CDR1 SGHDT, CDR2 YYEEEE. Trimming stripped 7 bases from V and 2 bases from J, with 11 bases between. The CDR3 consists of 13 residues. As DNA, the CDR3 is TGTGCCAGCCGAGGAGAGAACACAGATACGCAGTATTTT. Protein: CASRGENTDTQYF.

The chain is built from TRBV18 and TRBJ2-7; the match to TRBD1 covers 8 bases. Trimming took 4 bases from V and 3 from J; bases not matched to a gene: 11. The CDR3 has 16 amino acids. Germline-derived CDR1 and CDR2 are KGHSH and LQKENI. CDR3 amino acids: CASSLQGQGIYYEQYF. The CDR3 DNA sequence: TGTGCCAGCTCACTACAAGGACAGGGTATATACTACGAGCAGTACTTC.

V gene TRBV7-2 combines with J gene TRBJ2-1; 8 bases are shared with TRBD2. Trimming took 2 bases from V and 9 from J; bases not matched to a gene: 9. The CDR3 contains 15 residues. CDR1 SGHTA and CDR2 FQGNSA come from the germline V gene. The CDR3 region is CASSLIQREFGEQFF. CDR3 DNA sequence: TGTGCCAGCAGCTTAATCCAGCGGGAGTTTGGTGAGCAGTTCTTC.

V is TRBV5-1 and J is TRBJ1-3, with 7 bases that match TRBD1. Unmatched junction bases numbered 24, after V lost 2 bases and J lost 7 bases. This CDR3 spans 20 amino acids. CDR1 and CDR2 (germline): SGHRS, YFSETQ. CDR3 bases: TGCGCCAGCAGCTTCGGCCAACTCCTCCGACAGGGACGCCGGGGGAACACCATATATTTT. Residues: CASSFGQLLRQGRRGNTIYF.